These 24 T cell receptor beta chains originate from one sample sequenced in a study of T-cell memory formation after mild COVID-19. Each CDR3 protein is one row after TCRdb ran MiXCR on the 5' RACE reads. The sample carries fewer than 650,000 distinct CDR3 sequences, about 22% recorded once. Sequencing used PBMCs or a T cell subset sorted from them (not recorded which). The receptor set was obtained from an adult woman who had mild COVID-19 (a few samples of this study predate the infection). Cell type and time point are not known.

This clonotype has only a few counts. J is TRBJ2-1 and V is TRBV28; 9 bases agree with TRBD2. The CDR3 extends over 17 amino acids. V gave up 7 bases and J gave up 2 bases; unmatched junction bases: 12. Germline CDR1 reads MDHEN; CDR2 reads SYDVKM. The CDR3 loop reads CASMGALGLATYNEQFF. The CDR3 nucleotides read TGTGCCAGCATGGGGGCACTCGGACTAGCGACCTACAATGAGCAGTTCTTC.

The CDR3 region is CASSQRVATNEKLFF. The CDR3 DNA reads TGTGCCAGCAGCCAAAGGGTGGCAACTAATGAAAAACTGTTTTTT. The chain joins TRBV3-1 to TRBJ1-4, with D hard to call. Between the trimmed V and J ends, which lost 2 bases and 0 bases, there was a span of 7 bases. Germline values: CDR1 LGHDT, CDR2 YNNKEL (reference sequence). The CDR3 is made up of 15 amino acids.

The rearrangement uses TRBV4-2 and TRBJ2-3; D is ambiguous. Trimming took off 2 bases at V and 2 bases at J, with 11 bases between the two ends. Germline V gene data show CDR1 as LGHNA and CDR2 as YNFKEQ. This CDR3 comprises 15 residues. The CDR3, as DNA: TGTGCCAGCAGCCAACTGGGTGCTAACACAGATACGCAGTATTTT. This sequence encodes CASSQLGANTDTQYF.

This clonotype appeared a few times. The chain uses TRBV3-1 and TRBJ1-6; TRBD1 matches 8 bases. The CDR3 has 14 amino acids. Germline loops: CDR1 LGHDT, CDR2 YNNKEL (reference sequence). V was clipped by 5 bases and J by 6 bases; unmatched bases: 3. This CDR3 reads CASSGDRGNSPLHF. The CDR3 bases are TGTGCCAGCAGCGGAGACAGGGGTAATTCACCCCTCCACTTT.

The chain joins TRBV12-3 or TRBV12-4 to TRBJ2-1; no firm D call. This CDR3 region has 14 residues. Trimming left V 2 bases short and J 4 bases short, with 9 bases between. This CDR3 reads CASSLITSYNEQFF. The DNA of the CDR3 is TGTGCCAGCAGTTTAATTACGTCGTACAATGAGCAGTTCTTC.

In its sample, this clonotype was seen many times. The CDR3 loop is CASSSQIYEQYF. In DNA, the CDR3 is TGTGCCAGCAGCTCCCAGATCTACGAGCAGTACTTC. The chain links TRBV7-9 to TRBJ2-7; D unclear. CDR3 length equals 12 residues. V shed 4 bases and J shed 3 bases, with 7 bases lying between them. CDR1 SEHNR and CDR2 FQNEAQ come from the germline V gene (reference sequence).

This chain uses TRBV7-9 with TRBJ2-7; no clear D gene. The germline V gene encodes CDR1 SEHNR and CDR2 FQNEAQ (reference sequence). The CDR3 loop spans 13 amino acids. V shed 7 bases and J shed 1 base, with 11 bases lying between them. The CDR3 loop is CASIIPESYEQYF. The CDR3, as DNA: TGTGCCAGCATCATACCCGAGTCCTACGAGCAGTACTTC.

This clonotype was observed a handful of times. V gene TRBV3-1 combines with J gene TRBJ1-5; no definite D call. This CDR3 is built from 14 residues. Germline CDR1 is LGHDT and CDR2 is YNNKEL (reference sequence). Trimming stripped 0 bases from V and 7 bases from J, with 10 bases between. CDR3 DNA sequence: TGTGCCAGCAGCCAAGAAGGGTCCCGGCAGCCCCAGCATTTT. Translated: CASSQEGSRQPQHF.

This clonotype was recorded many times. The rearrangement links TRBV2 to TRBJ1-2, with D unclear. This CDR3 comprises 12 residues. V lost 1 base, J lost 6 bases, and 6 bases lay in between. In germline, CDR1 is SNHLY, CDR2 FYNNEI. DNA for the CDR3: TGTGCCAGCAGTGAAGGCCCGAATGGCTACACCTTC. Protein sequence: CASSEGPNGYTF.

This clonotype was recorded at least ten times. This sequence joins TRBV6-5 and TRBJ2-7; a weak D match, TRBD1 (6 bases). The CDR3 extends over 13 amino acids. Looked up from germline, CDR1 is MNHEY and CDR2 is SVGAGI. V lost 8 bases and J lost 3, with 14 bases in between. In nucleotides, the CDR3 is TGTGCCAGCTTCCGGGGCAGGGGCTACGAGCAGTACTTC. It encodes CASFRGRGYEQYF.

This chain links TRBV6-2 or TRBV6-3 with TRBJ2-5; 7 bases line up with TRBD1. This CDR3 has 15 residues. J lost 1 base, V lost 5 bases, and 7 bases had no gene match. CDR1 is MNHEY, CDR2 SVGEGT, per germline. As DNA, the CDR3 is TGTGCCAGCAGTCCCCTTACAGGGGCCCAAGAGACCCAGTACTTC. This gives the protein CASSPLTGAQETQYF.

The chain has TRBV7-9 and TRBJ2-1; D unresolved. Germline CDR1 and CDR2: SEHNR and FQNEAQ (reference sequence). The CDR3 is 10 amino acids. The chain's CDR3 is CAPTPNEQFF. The CDR3, as DNA: TGTGCACCGACCCCCAATGAGCAGTTCTTC.

The CDR3 sequence is CASSLLYPRGTSTDTQYF. As DNA, the CDR3 is TGTGCCAGCAGCCTCCTTTACCCTCGGGGGACTAGCACAGATACGCAGTATTTT. The chain couples TRBV3-1 to TRBJ2-3, with a weak D call TRBD2 (6 bases). Per germline, CDR1 LGHDT and CDR2 YNNKEL (reference sequence). Trimming took off 4 bases at V and 0 bases at J, with 20 bases between the two ends. The CDR3 runs 18 residues.

This chain joins TRBV9 and TRBJ2-7, with D possibly being TRBD1 (6 bases). Deletions cut 3 bases from V and 2 bases from J, with 12 bases between. This CDR3 comprises 14 residues. Germline lookup yields CDR1 SGDLS and CDR2 YYNGEE. This CDR3 is CASSGQQGAYEQYF. The CDR3 DNA reads TGTGCCAGCAGCGGGCAACAGGGAGCCTACGAGCAGTACTTC.

The chain couples TRBV7-3 to TRBJ2-3, with D perhaps given as TRBD1 or TRBD2 (6 bases each). The CDR3 consists of 18 residues. CDR1 is SGHTA, CDR2 FQGTGA, per germline. V was pared by 4 bases and J by 0 bases, with 20 bases between. CDR3 coding DNA: TGTGCCAGCAGCTCAGGGGTGATGAGCGGGCTTAGCACAGATACGCAGTATTTT. It translates to CASSSGVMSGLSTDTQYF. The variable domain in full, with the rest retrieved from reference TRBV7-3 and TRBJ2-3, is GAGVSQTPSNKVTEKGKYVELRCDPISGHTALYWYRQSLGQGPEFLIYFQGTGAADDSGLPNDRFFAVRPEGSVSTLKIQRTERGDSAVYLCASSSGVMSGLSTDTQYFGPGTRLTVL.

Of note for this clonotype: A read error may account for a junction end that differs from germline. The chain joins TRBV7-7 to TRBJ1-5; 7 positions agree with TRBD1. This CDR3 contains 18 residues. Germline CDR1 reads SSHAT; CDR2 reads FNYEAQ (reference sequence). CDR3 in amino acids: CASSCEGRDSNSNQPQHF. As DNA, the CDR3 is TGTGCTAGCAGCTGCGAGGGTAGGGACAGCAATAGCAATCAGCCCCAGCATTTT.

This clonotype was seen a few times. The gene calls are TRBV5-1 and TRBJ1-5, with TRBD1 as a possible D gene (5 bases). The CDR3 extends over 15 amino acids. Per the germline V gene, CDR1 is SGHRS and CDR2 is YFSETQ. V was trimmed by 4 bases and J by 1 base, leaving 12 bases between them. Written as DNA, the CDR3 is TGCGCCAGCAGCCCGGGAGGGACGAGCAATCAGCCCCAGCATTTT. Its translation is CASSPGGTSNQPQHF. The complete variable domain, with remaining parts taken from reference TRBV5-1 and TRBJ1-5, reads KAGVTQTPRYLIKTRGQQVTLSCSPISGHRSVSWYQQTPGQGLQFLFEYFSETQRNKGNFPGRFSGRQFSNSRSEMNVSTLELGDSALYLCASSPGGTSNQPQHFGDGTRLSIL.

This clonotype was seen a handful of times. The chain employs TRBV11-2 and TRBJ2-3; D perhaps matches TRBD1 (6 bases). V shed 5 bases and J shed 1 base, with 19 bases lying between them. Germline V CDR1 and CDR2: SGHAT, FQNNGV. The CDR3 is 17 amino acids. For the CDR3, the DNA is TGTGCCAGCAGCCAAGCTAAGGGGGTTGCCGGCACAGATACGCAGTATTTT. The encoded protein is CASSQAKGVAGTDTQYF.

This sequence joins TRBV7-6 and TRBJ2-3, with 8 bases matching TRBD2. In germline, CDR1 is SGHVS, CDR2 FNYEAQ. J was trimmed by 4 bases and V by 3 bases; bases with no gene match: 6. CDR3 size: 15 residues. The CDR3 coding sequence is TGTGCCAGCAGCTTTGAGGTAGCGGGGTCAGATACGCAGTATTTT. It yields the protein CASSFEVAGSDTQYF.

This clonotype was counted a few times. This chain uses TRBV7-2 with TRBJ1-1; the D gene is possibly TRBD1 (6 bases). V was clipped by 5 bases and J by 9 bases, with 16 bases between them. Per the germline V gene, CDR1 is SGHTA and CDR2 is FQGNSA. CDR3 size: 13 residues. In DNA, the CDR3 is TGTGCCAGCAGCCTCCGACAGGCAACCCAAGCTTTCTTT. It encodes CASSLRQATQAFF.

A few counts support this clonotype. The V and J genes are TRBV15 and TRBJ1-3; no reliable D call. V lost 1 base, J lost 3 bases, and 13 bases lay in between. CDR1 and CDR2 from the germline V gene are LNHNV and YYDKDF (reference sequence). This CDR3 comprises 16 residues. CDR3 residues: CATSRAEASLGNTIYF. DNA for the CDR3: TGTGCCACCAGCAGAGCCGAGGCCAGCCTTGGAAACACCATATATTTT.

DNA of the CDR3: TGTGCCAGCAGTTATAAAGGGTATAGTGATCAGCCCCAGCATTTT. Translation gives CASSYKGYSDQPQHF. The chain recombines TRBV6-2 or TRBV6-3 with TRBJ1-5, with D unclear. Per germline, CDR1 MNHEY and CDR2 SVGEGT. The CDR3 totals 15 residues. Trimming shortened V by 3 bases and J by 5 bases, and 14 bases separated the two germline ends.

The chain is built from TRBV5-1 and TRBJ2-6, with a weak D call TRBD1 (6 bases). The CDR3 runs to 17 residues. Trimming left V 3 bases short and J 0 bases short, with 13 bases between. Germline assignment: CDR1 SGHRS and CDR2 YFSETQ. In DNA, the CDR3 is TGCGCCAGCAGCTCCACAGGGTATCCCTCTGGGGCCAACGTCCTGACTTTC. Residues: CASSSTGYPSGANVLTF.

The chain is built from TRBV7-2 and TRBJ1-2; 10 bases are a match to TRBD1. V dropped 3 bases and J dropped 5; count of bases not matched to a gene: 6. Germline V CDR1 and CDR2: SGHTA, FQGNSA. CDR3 size: 15 residues. CDR3 sequence reads: CASSLGQGSTYGYTF. CDR3 bases: TGTGCCAGCAGCTTGGGACAGGGGTCAACTTATGGCTACACCTTC. Full variable domain (outside the CDR3, taken from reference TRBV7-2 and TRBJ1-2): GAGVSQSPSNKVTEKGKDVELRCDPISGHTALYWYRQSLGQGLEFLIYFQGNSAPDKSGLPSDRFSAERTGGSVSTLTIQRTQQEDSAVYLCASSLGQGSTYGYTFGSGTRLTVV.